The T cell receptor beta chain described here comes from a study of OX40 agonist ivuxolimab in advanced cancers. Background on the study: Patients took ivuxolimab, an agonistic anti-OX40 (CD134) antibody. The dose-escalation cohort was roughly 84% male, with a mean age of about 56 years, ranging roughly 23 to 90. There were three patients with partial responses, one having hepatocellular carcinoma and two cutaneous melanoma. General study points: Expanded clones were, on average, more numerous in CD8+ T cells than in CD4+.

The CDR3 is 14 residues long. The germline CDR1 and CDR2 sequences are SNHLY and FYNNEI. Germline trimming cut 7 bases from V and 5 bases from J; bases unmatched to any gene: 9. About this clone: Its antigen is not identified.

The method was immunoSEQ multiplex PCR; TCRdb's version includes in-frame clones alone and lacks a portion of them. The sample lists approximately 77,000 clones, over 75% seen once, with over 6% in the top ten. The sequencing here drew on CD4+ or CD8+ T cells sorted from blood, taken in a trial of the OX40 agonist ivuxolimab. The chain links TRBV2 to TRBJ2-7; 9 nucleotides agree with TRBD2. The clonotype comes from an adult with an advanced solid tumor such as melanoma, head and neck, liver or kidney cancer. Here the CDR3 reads CASKVGGGANEQYF. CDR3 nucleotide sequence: TGTGCCAGCAAGGTCGGCGGGGGGGCCAACGAGCAGTACTTC.